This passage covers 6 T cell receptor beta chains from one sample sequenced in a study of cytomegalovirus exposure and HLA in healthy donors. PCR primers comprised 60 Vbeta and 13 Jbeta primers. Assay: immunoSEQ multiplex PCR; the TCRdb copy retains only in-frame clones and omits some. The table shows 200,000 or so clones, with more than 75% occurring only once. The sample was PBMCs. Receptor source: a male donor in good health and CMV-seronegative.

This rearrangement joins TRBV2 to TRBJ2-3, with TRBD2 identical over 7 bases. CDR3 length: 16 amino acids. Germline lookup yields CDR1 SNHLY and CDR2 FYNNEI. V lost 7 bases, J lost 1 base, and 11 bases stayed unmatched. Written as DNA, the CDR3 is TGTGCCAGCATCCTACTTAGCGGGTCCCGCACAGATACGCAGTATTTT. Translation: CASILLSGSRTDTQYF.

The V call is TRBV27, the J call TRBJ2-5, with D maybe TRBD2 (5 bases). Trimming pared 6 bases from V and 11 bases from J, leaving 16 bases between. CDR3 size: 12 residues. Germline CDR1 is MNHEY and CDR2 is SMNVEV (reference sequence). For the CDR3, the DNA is TGTGCCAGCAGCCAGACCCCCGGGGAGCAGTACTTC. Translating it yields CASSQTPGEQYF.

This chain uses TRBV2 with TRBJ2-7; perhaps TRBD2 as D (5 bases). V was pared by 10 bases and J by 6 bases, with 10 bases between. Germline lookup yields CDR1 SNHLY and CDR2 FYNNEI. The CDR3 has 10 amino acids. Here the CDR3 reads CATSGFEQYF. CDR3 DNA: TGTGCCACCTCGGGGTTCGAGCAGTACTTC.

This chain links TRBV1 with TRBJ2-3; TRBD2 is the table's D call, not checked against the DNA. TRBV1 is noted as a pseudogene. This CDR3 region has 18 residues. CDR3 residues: CTSSRKGRRAGGGDTQYF. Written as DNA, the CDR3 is TGCACCAGCAGCCGAAAAGGGAGACGAGCGGGAGGGGGCGATACGCAGTATTTT.

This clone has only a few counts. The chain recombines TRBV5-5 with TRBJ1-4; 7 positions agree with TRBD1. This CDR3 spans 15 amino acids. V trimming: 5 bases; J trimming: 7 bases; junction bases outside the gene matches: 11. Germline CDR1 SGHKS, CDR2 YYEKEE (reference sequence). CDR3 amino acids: CASSFQTGVGEKLFF. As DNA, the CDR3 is TGTGCCAGCAGTTTTCAAACAGGGGTGGGTGAAAAACTGTTTTTT.

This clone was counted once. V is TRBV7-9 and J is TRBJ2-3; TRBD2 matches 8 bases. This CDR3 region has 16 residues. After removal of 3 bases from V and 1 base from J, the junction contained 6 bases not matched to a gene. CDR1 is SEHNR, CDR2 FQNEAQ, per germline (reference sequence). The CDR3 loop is CASSFYREGRTDTQYF. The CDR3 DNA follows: TGTGCCAGCAGCTTCTATCGGGAGGGCCGCACAGATACGCAGTATTTT.